This TCR beta chain stems from a study of blood T cell dynamics during melanoma immunotherapy. Germline CDR1 LGHNA, CDR2 YNFKEQ. The V segment lost 4 bases and the J segment 7 bases; nucleotides outside the gene matches: 15. The CDR3 is made up of 17 amino acids. Some clones are missing from TCRdb's copy, which holds only in-frame ones; the method was immunoSEQ multiplex PCR. The repertoire includes under 11,000 clones, less than 85% of them detected once, and 15% to 20% sits in the top ten. As to time point: pre-treatment baseline. The source is a human donor with melanoma. Source: blood, taken from a patient treated with checkpoint blockade. The V and J genes are TRBV4-2 and TRBJ2-1, with TRBD2 matching over 8 bases. The CDR3 DNA reads as TGTGCCAGCAGCCCTAGTGTAAGGACTAGCCAAGGGAATGAGCAGTTCTTC. Protein sequence: CASSPSVRTSQGNEQFF.